This entry lists 30 T cell receptor beta chains sequenced from one sample in a study of cytomegalovirus exposure and HLA in healthy donors. This PCR relied on a set of 60 Vbeta primers and 13 Jbeta primers. The assay was immunoSEQ multiplex PCR, and TCRdb's table has in-frame clones only and misses some. The sample has fewer than 150,000 clones; around 76% are singletons. Source material: PBMCs. These receptors were obtained from a male donor in good health and CMV-seronegative.

This chain uses TRBV5-1 with TRBJ2-1, with D possibly TRBD1 on 5 matching bases. The CDR3 consists of 13 residues. CDR1 is SGHRS, CDR2 YFSETQ, per germline. Between the trimmed V and J ends, which lost 2 bases and 8 bases, there was a span of 11 bases. CDR3 DNA: TGCGCCAGCAGCTTCGGCTGGGGCGATGAGCAGTTCTTC. The encoded protein is CASSFGWGDEQFF. The full variable domain, completed using reference TRBV5-1 and TRBJ2-1, is KAGVTQTPRYLIKTRGQQVTLSCSPISGHRSVSWYQQTPGQGLQFLFEYFSETQRNKGNFPGRFSGRQFSNSRSEMNVSTLELGDSALYLCASSFGWGDEQFFGPGTRLTVL.

In regard to this clone: The junction shows a germline mismatch at one end, possibly a read error. The sample contains more than one DNA sequence encoding this CDR3. This chain uses TRBV12-5 with TRBJ1-1; possibly TRBD1 for D (6 bases). The CDR3 spans 18 residues. Germline CDR1 LGHNT, CDR2 FRNRAP. The CDR3 coding sequence is TGTGCTAGTGGTCTGGTAGTTTGGGAGGGGGATCCTGACACTGAAGCTTTCTTT. Its translation is CASGLVVWEGDPDTEAFF.

Points on this clone: One junction end does not reproduce the germline sequence, and a read error may be involved. This chain connects TRBV7-9 to TRBJ1-2; 8 positions match TRBD1. This CDR3 is built from 16 residues. The germline V gene has CDR1 SEHNR and CDR2 FQNEAQ (reference sequence). This CDR3 reads CSSSLVGQGANYGYTF. The CDR3 region has the DNA TGTTCCAGCAGCTTAGTAGGACAGGGTGCTAACTATGGCTACACCTTC.

This clone was observed a single time. This sequence joins TRBV5-6 and TRBJ2-7; 12 bases are shared with TRBD2. Germline trimming cut 2 bases from V and 3 bases from J; bases unmatched to any gene: 3. The V gene's germline CDR1 is SGHDT and CDR2 YYEEEE. The CDR3 totals 15 residues. The CDR3 DNA sequence: TGTGCCAGCAGCTTAACTAGCGGGGGGAACTACGAGCAGTACTTC. Translated, it gives CASSLTSGGNYEQYF.

A few counts support this clone. The chain has TRBV12-2 and TRBJ2-3; TRBD1 reflects the table's D call only, with no check against the DNA. TRBV12-2 is a listed pseudogene. The CDR3 totals 15 residues. CDR3 nucleotides: TGTGCAAGTCGCTCCACCGGGACAGGGGATCCTACGCAGTATTTT. Its translation is CASRSTGTGDPTQYF.

This rearrangement joins TRBV23-1 to TRBJ1-2; TRBD1 matches at 8 bases. TRBV23-1 is an ORF, and what it does is uncertain. J lost 8 bases, V lost 7 bases, and 9 bases had no gene match. CDR3 size: 13 residues. The CDR3 loop is CASINQGAEGYTF. CDR3 sequence (DNA): TGCGCCAGCATCAACCAGGGGGCTGAGGGCTACACCTTC.

The V and J genes are TRBV5-1 and TRBJ2-5, with 8 positions matching TRBD1. The CDR3 loop spans 14 amino acids. J was trimmed by 2 bases and V by 6 bases; bases with no gene match: 6. Per germline, CDR1 SGHRS and CDR2 YFSETQ. The CDR3 coding sequence is TGCGCCAGCAACGCAGGGGGCCTGCAAGAGACCCAGTACTTC. Translating gives CASNAGGLQETQYF.

The V and J genes are TRBV11-1 and TRBJ2-2; D call uncertain. Germline-derived CDR1 and CDR2 are SGHAT and FQDESV (reference sequence). V shed 6 bases and J shed 5 bases, with 10 bases lying between them. The CDR3 covers 13 residues. The CDR3 DNA reads TGTGCCAGCAGTCCAACAGCTACCGGGGAGCTGTTTTTT. Amino acids: CASSPTATGELFF. Based on the CDR3 plus reference TRBV11-1 and TRBJ2-2, the full variable domain is EAEVAQSPRYKITEKSQAVAFWCDPISGHATLYWYRQILGQGPELLVQFQDESVVDDSQLPKDRFSAERLKGVDSTLKIQPAELGDSAMYLCASSPTATGELFFGEGSRLTVL.

CDR3 DNA: TGTGCCAGCTCACCTAACGGGGGGGGCGATGAGCAGTTCTTC. Residues: CASSPNGGGDEQFF. V is TRBV18 and J is TRBJ2-1, with 8 bases lining up with TRBD2. V dropped 3 bases and J dropped 8; count of bases not matched to a gene: 6. The CDR3 covers 14 residues. Germline-derived CDR1 and CDR2 are KGHSH and LQKENI.

This clone was picked up a small number of times. V is TRBV5-4 and J is TRBJ1-1; D ambiguous. The CDR3 sequence is 14 residues long. From germline, CDR1 is SGHNT and CDR2 YYREEE (reference sequence). V lost 1 base and J lost 0, with 7 bases in between. The CDR3 coding sequence is TGTGCCAGCAGCTTGCCGGGGATGAACACTGAAGCTTTCTTT. Encoded protein: CASSLPGMNTEAFF. The variable domain in full, completed from reference TRBV5-4 and TRBJ1-1, reads ETGVTQSPTHLIKTRGQQVTLRCSSQSGHNTVSWYQQALGQGPQFIFQYYREEENGRGNFPPRFSGLQFPNYSSELNVNALELDDSALYLCASSLPGMNTEAFFGQGTRLTVV.

V gene TRBV14 combines with J gene TRBJ2-5; 7 nucleotides align to TRBD2. The CDR3 is made up of 15 amino acids. J gave up 4 bases and V 4 bases, and 9 bases lay outside the gene matches. The germline V gene has CDR1 SGHDN and CDR2 FVKESK. The DNA for the CDR3 is TGTGCCAGCAGCCCACAGACTAGCAGGTCAGAGACCCAGTACTTC. The encoded protein is CASSPQTSRSETQYF.

This clone is medium-sized in the sample. The chain uses TRBV6-4 and TRBJ2-6; 8 bases are a match to TRBD1. The CDR3 length is 17 residues. Germline CDR1 reads MRHNA; CDR2 reads SNTAGT. Trimming cost V 4 bases and J 3 bases; bases outside gene matches: 8. The CDR3 nucleotides are TGTGCCAGCAGTGGGGGACAGGTGGATAGTGGGGCCAACGTCCTGACTTTC. This translates into CASSGGQVDSGANVLTF.

This clone was recorded only once. This chain links TRBV7-6 with TRBJ2-7; 9 positions agree with TRBD1. Germline values: CDR1 SGHVS, CDR2 FNYEAQ. V lost 4 bases and J lost 6; bases outside the gene matches: 10. CDR3 length: 15 residues. Here the CDR3 DNA reads TGTGCCAGCAGCTCCCGCGGGACAGGGAGAAGCGAGCAGTACTTC. This encodes CASSSRGTGRSEQYF.

With regard to this clone: Its ends do not fully match the called genes, so a read error is possible. The chain links TRBV5-3 to TRBJ1-5, with no clear D. TRBV5-3 is classed as an ORF, of uncertain function. CDR3 length equals 17 residues. The CDR3 sequence: CARGLRSAGDSNQPQHF. The CDR3, as DNA: TGTGCCAGAGGCTTGCGTTCGGCAGGTGATAGCAATCAGCCCCAGCATTTT.

The V and J genes are TRBV14 and TRBJ2-7; 7 nucleotides line up with TRBD2. After removal of 4 bases from V and 4 bases from J, the junction contained 7 bases not matched to a gene. Looked up from germline, CDR1 is SGHDN and CDR2 is FVKESK. CDR3 length equals 14 residues. The CDR3 DNA reads as TGTGCCAGCAGCCGAACGGGAGGTTTTTACGAGCAGTACTTC. This translates into CASSRTGGFYEQYF.

The chain has TRBV7-3 and TRBJ2-5; TRBD1 agrees at 9 bases. Germline CDR1 is SGHTA and CDR2 is FQGTGA. This CDR3 is 17 amino acids long. V trimming: 5 bases; J trimming: 2 bases; junction bases outside the gene matches: 12. The CDR3: CASSTTGTGWGQETQYF. The CDR3, as DNA: TGTGCCAGCAGCACCACCGGGACAGGGTGGGGTCAAGAGACCCAGTACTTC.

The V call is TRBV11-2, the J call TRBJ2-7, with 9 bases fitting TRBD2. This CDR3 spans 16 amino acids. Germline loops: CDR1 SGHAT, CDR2 FQNNGV. Trimming took 7 bases from V and 0 from J; bases not matched to a gene: 10. Here the CDR3 DNA reads TGTGCCAGCACAACGGGGGCTAGCGGGAACTCCTACGAGCAGTACTTC. Its translation is CASTTGASGNSYEQYF.

V usage is TRBV21-1 and J usage is TRBJ2-7; no check of the table's D call, TRBD2, against the DNA was made. TRBV21-1 is an annotated pseudogene. The CDR3 runs 19 residues. CDR3 sequence: CASSKSSGGGVAGTYEQYF. CDR3 nucleotides: TGTGCCAGCAGCAAAAGCTCGGGGGGGGGAGTAGCGGGGACCTACGAGCAGTACTTC.

The chain links TRBV13 to TRBJ2-4; D gene unclear. The CDR3 length is 14 residues. With 0 bases removed from V and 5 bases from J, the gap between germline ends came to 8 bases. The germline gives CDR1 PRHDT, CDR2 FYEKMQ (reference sequence). The CDR3 sequence: CASSLGQNENIQYF. In DNA form, the CDR3 reads TGTGCCAGCAGCTTAGGTCAGAACGAAAACATTCAGTACTTC.

A note on this clone: Different DNA sequences within this sample yield the same CDR3. The chain is built from TRBV2 and TRBJ2-5, with a tentative D call TRBD1 (6 bases). Germline V gene data show CDR1 as SNHLY and CDR2 as FYNNEI. This CDR3 comprises 18 residues. Deletions cut 4 bases from V and 4 bases from J, with 25 bases between. CDR3 protein: CASSGEMGAVRSRETQYF. CDR3 in DNA: TGTGCCAGCAGTGGAGAGATGGGGGCCGTGCGGTCGAGAGAGACCCAGTACTTC.

The chain combines TRBV4-1 with TRBJ2-3, with 11 positions matching TRBD2. Germline V gene lookup returns CDR1 MGHRA and CDR2 YSYEKL. The CDR3 has 15 amino acids. With V trimmed by 2 bases and J by 4 bases, 2 bases remained unmatched. CDR3 in amino acids: CASSQLAGGADTQYF. The CDR3 DNA follows: TGCGCCAGCAGCCAATTAGCGGGAGGGGCAGATACGCAGTATTTT.

This clone was observed a handful of times. The rearrangement uses TRBV9 and TRBJ2-7, with D perhaps TRBD1 (6 bases). V lost 3 bases to trimming and J lost 6 bases, with 10 bases between them. This CDR3 is built from 12 residues. Germline V CDR1 and CDR2: SGDLS, YYNGEE. The CDR3 DNA reads TGTGCCAGCAGCGGAACAGGGAGCGAGCAGTACTTC. This encodes CASSGTGSEQYF.

The chain is built from TRBV7-9 and TRBJ2-7; a possible D gene is TRBD2 (5 bases). With 5 bases removed from V and 4 bases from J, the gap between germline ends came to 18 bases. This CDR3 region has 15 residues. Germline CDR1 SEHNR, CDR2 FQNEAQ (reference sequence). The CDR3 DNA sequence: TGTGCCAGCAGCCCCCGGACTGCTGACAAGTACGAGCAGTACTTC. This sequence encodes CASSPRTADKYEQYF.

The chain has TRBV7-9 and TRBJ1-1; D is possibly TRBD1 (5 bases). This CDR3 has 13 amino acids. Trimming shortened V by 8 bases and J by 4 bases, and 14 bases separated the two germline ends. Germline-derived CDR1 and CDR2 are SEHNR and FQNEAQ (reference sequence). The CDR3 DNA is TGTGCCAGCCAGTTCGGGGGGGGCACTGAAGCTTTCTTT. Its protein is CASQFGGGTEAFF.

J is TRBJ2-1 and V is TRBV10-3; the match to TRBD2 covers 12 bases. The CDR3 covers 15 residues. V lost 8 bases to trimming and J lost 4 bases; unmatched junction nucleotides: 6. CDR1 ENHRY and CDR2 SYGVKD come from the germline V gene. This CDR3 is CAIETTSGSYNEQFF. In DNA form, the CDR3 reads TGTGCCATCGAGACGACTAGCGGGAGTTACAATGAGCAGTTCTTC.

The chain combines TRBV5-1 with TRBJ2-2; weak D call: TRBD2 (6 bases). The CDR3 length is 14 residues. Germline lookup yields CDR1 SGHRS and CDR2 YFSETQ. V was cut by 3 bases and J by 3 bases, with 9 bases left in between. CDR3 region: CASSSWDYTGELFF. In DNA, the CDR3 is TGCGCCAGCAGCTCGTGGGACTACACCGGGGAGCTGTTTTTT. Full variable domain (rest looked up from reference TRBV5-1 and TRBJ2-2): KAGVTQTPRYLIKTRGQQVTLSCSPISGHRSVSWYQQTPGQGLQFLFEYFSETQRNKGNFPGRFSGRQFSNSRSEMNVSTLELGDSALYLCASSSWDYTGELFFGEGSRLTVL.

V and J are TRBV25-1 and TRBJ2-7; D remains ambiguous. Germline assignment: CDR1 MGHDK and CDR2 SYGVNS. Trimming cost V 4 bases and J 6 bases, with 7 bases left between them. The CDR3 is made up of 11 amino acids. CDR3 protein: CASSGYCEQYF. The CDR3 DNA sequence: TGTGCCAGCAGTGGGTACTGCGAGCAGTACTTC.

To note about this clone: The same CDR3 is also encoded by other DNA sequences in this sample. The CDR3 spells CASSPPGTDTQYF. CDR3 nucleotides: TGCGCCAGCAGCCCCCCGGGCACAGATACGCAGTATTTT. The chain carries TRBV4-1 and TRBJ2-3; D is unclear. The CDR3 totals 13 residues. Germline CDR1 MGHRA, CDR2 YSYEKL. Trimming took 4 bases from V and 1 from J, leaving 6 bases between them.

This clone has a handful of counts. The rearrangement uses TRBV11-2 and TRBJ1-4, with D maybe TRBD1 (6 bases). With 3 bases removed from V and 0 bases from J, the gap between germline ends came to 17 bases. Germline V CDR1 and CDR2: SGHAT, FQNNGV. CDR3 size: 18 residues. The CDR3 sequence is CASSFGTKQRTTNEKLFF. The CDR3 bases are TGTGCCAGCAGCTTCGGGACAAAACAGAGGACAACTAATGAAAAACTGTTTTTT.

On this clone: An end of the junction does not agree with germline; a read error may underlie this. The rearrangement uses TRBV29-1 and TRBJ1-1, with a tentative D call TRBD1 (5 bases). Germline V lookup: CDR1 SQVTM, CDR2 ANQGSEA. The CDR3 runs 15 residues. CDR3 nucleotides: TGCAGCGTAGAAGCCGTCAGGACAATGAACACTGAAGCTTTCTTT. It is translated as CSVEAVRTMNTEAFF. Drawing the rest from reference TRBV29-1 and TRBJ1-1, the complete variable domain is SAVISQKPSRDICQRGTSLTIQCQVDSQVTMMFWYRQQPGQSLTLIATANQGSEATYESGFVIDKFPISRPNLTFSTLTVSNMSPEDSSIYLCSVEAVRTMNTEAFFGQGTRLTVV.